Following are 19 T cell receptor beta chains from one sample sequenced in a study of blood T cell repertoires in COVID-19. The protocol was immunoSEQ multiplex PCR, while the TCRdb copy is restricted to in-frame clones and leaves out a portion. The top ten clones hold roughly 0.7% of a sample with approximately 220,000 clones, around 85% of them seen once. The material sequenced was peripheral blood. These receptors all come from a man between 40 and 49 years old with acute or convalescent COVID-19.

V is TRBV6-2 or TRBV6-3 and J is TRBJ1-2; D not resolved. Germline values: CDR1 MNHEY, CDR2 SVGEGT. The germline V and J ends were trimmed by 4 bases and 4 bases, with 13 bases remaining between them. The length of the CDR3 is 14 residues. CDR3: CASSWSTAVYGYTF. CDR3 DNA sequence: TGTGCCAGCAGTTGGTCTACAGCAGTCTATGGCTACACCTTC.

The CDR3 sequence is CASSVTGGSQETQYF. The CDR3 DNA follows: TGCGCCAGCAGCGTTACAGGGGGGTCCCAAGAGACCCAGTACTTC. The V and J genes are TRBV5-1 and TRBJ2-5; 8 bases map to TRBD1. With 4 bases clipped from V and 1 base from J, the junction kept 6 bases outside the gene matches. CDR3 length equals 15 residues. Germline CDR1 and CDR2: SGHRS and YFSETQ.

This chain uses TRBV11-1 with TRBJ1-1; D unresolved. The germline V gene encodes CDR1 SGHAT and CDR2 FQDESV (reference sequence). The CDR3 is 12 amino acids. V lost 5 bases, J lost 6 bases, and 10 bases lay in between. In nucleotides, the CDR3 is TGTGCCAGCAGCCCCTCTAGTGCTGAAGCTTTCTTT. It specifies CASSPSSAEAFF.

The CDR3 DNA sequence: TGCAGCGTGGTTGAAGCGACAGGAGGATTCAATGAGCAGTTCTTC. Protein product: CSVVEATGGFNEQFF. The rearrangement joins TRBV29-1 to TRBJ2-1; D possibly corresponds to TRBD1 (6 bases). Germline-derived CDR1 and CDR2 are SQVTM and ANQGSEA. Trimming removed 6 bases at V and 6 bases at J, with 21 bases between. This CDR3 region has 15 residues.

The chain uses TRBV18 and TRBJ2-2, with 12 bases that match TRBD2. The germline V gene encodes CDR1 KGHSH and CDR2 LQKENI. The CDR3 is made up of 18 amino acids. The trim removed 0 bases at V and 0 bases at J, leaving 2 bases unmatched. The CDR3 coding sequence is TGTGCCAGCTCACCACCGACTAGCGGGGGCGCGAACACCGGGGAGCTGTTTTTT. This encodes CASSPPTSGGANTGELFF.

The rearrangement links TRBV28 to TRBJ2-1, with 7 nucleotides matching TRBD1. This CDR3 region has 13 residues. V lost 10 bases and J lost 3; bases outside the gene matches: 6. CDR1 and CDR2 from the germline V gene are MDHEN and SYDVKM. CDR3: CATRQGVYNEQFF. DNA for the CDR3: TGTGCCACCAGACAGGGAGTCTACAATGAGCAGTTCTTC.

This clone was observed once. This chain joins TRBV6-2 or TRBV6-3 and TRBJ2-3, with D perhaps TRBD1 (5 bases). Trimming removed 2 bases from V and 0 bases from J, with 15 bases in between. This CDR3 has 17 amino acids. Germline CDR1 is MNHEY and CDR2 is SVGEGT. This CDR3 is CASSYLGQPSSTDTQYF. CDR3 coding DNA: TGTGCCAGCAGTTACCTTGGACAACCAAGTAGCACAGATACGCAGTATTTT.

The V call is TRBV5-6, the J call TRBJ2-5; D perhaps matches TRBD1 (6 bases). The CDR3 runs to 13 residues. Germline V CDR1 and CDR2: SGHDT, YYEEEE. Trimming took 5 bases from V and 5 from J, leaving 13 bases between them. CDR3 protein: CASSLRGSETQYF. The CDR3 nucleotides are TGTGCCAGCAGTTTGAGGGGGTCGGAGACCCAGTACTTC. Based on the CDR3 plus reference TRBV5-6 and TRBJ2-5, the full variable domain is DAGVTQSPTHLIKTRGQQVTLRCSPKSGHDTVSWYQQALGQGPQFIFQYYEEEERQRGNFPDRFSGHQFPNYSSELNVNALLLGDSALYLCASSLRGSETQYFGPGTRLLVL.

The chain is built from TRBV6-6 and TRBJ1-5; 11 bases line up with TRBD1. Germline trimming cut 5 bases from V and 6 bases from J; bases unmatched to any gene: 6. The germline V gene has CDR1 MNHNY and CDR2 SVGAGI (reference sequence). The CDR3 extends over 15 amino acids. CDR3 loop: CASSPPGTGGQPQHF. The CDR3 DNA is TGTGCCAGCAGTCCCCCGGGGACAGGGGGTCAGCCCCAGCATTTT.

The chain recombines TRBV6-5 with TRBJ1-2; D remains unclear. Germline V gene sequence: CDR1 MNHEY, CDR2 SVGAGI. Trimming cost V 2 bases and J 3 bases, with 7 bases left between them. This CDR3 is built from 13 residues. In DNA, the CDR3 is TGTGCCAGCAGTTACCCGGACTACTATGGCTACACCTTC. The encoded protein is CASSYPDYYGYTF.

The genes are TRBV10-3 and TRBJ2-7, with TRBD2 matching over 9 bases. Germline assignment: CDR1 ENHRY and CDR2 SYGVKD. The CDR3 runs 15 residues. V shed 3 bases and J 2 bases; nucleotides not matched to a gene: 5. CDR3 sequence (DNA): TGTGCCATCAGTGACCCGACTAGCGGAACCTACGAGCAGTACTTC. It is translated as CAISDPTSGTYEQYF.

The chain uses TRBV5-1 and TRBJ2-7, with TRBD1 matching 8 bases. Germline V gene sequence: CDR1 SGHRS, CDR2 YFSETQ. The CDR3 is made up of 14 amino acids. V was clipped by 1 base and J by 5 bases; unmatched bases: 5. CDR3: CASSLLQGVDEQYF. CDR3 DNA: TGCGCCAGCAGCTTGTTACAGGGGGTGGACGAGCAGTACTTC.

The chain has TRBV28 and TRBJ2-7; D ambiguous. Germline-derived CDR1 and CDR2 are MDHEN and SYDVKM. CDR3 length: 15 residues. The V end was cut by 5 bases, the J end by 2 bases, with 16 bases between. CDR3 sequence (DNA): TGTGCCAGCAGTCTGCAAGCTACCCGAGCCTACGAGCAGTACTTC. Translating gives CASSLQATRAYEQYF.

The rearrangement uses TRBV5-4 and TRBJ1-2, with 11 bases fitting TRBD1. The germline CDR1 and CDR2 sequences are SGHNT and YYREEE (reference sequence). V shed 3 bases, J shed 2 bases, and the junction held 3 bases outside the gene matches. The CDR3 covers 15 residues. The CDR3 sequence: CASSSRDRGNYGYTF. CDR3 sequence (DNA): TGTGCCAGCAGCTCCCGGGACAGGGGGAACTATGGCTACACCTTC.

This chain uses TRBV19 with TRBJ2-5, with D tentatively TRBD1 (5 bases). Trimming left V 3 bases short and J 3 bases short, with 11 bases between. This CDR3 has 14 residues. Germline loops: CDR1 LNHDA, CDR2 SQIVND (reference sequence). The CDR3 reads CASSILGREETQYF. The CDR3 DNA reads TGTGCCAGTAGTATTCTTGGCAGGGAAGAGACCCAGTACTTC.

CDR3 bases: TGTGCCAGCAGTTACTCGTTCTCGCGCGGCGACGGGTACACCTTC. This translates into CASSYSFSRGDGYTF. V gene TRBV6-5 combines with J gene TRBJ1-2, with no clear D. The CDR3 runs to 15 residues. V lost 0 bases to trimming and J lost 11 bases, with 19 bases between them. The germline V gene encodes CDR1 MNHEY and CDR2 SVGAGI.

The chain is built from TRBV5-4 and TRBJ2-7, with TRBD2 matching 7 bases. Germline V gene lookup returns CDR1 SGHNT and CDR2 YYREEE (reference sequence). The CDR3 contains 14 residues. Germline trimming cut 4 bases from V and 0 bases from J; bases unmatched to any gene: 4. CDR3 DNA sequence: TGTGCCAGCAGCCCCGGGACTAACTCCTACGAGCAGTACTTC. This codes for CASSPGTNSYEQYF.

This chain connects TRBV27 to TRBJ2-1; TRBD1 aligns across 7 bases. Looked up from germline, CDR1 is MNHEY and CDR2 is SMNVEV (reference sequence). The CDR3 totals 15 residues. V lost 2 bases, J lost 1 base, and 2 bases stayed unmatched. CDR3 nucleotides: TGTGCCAGCAGTTTACTGGGACAGTCCTACAATGAGCAGTTCTTC. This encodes CASSLLGQSYNEQFF.

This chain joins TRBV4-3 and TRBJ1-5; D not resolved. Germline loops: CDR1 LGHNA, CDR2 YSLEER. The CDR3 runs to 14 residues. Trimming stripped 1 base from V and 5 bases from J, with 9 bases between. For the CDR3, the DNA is TGCGCCAGCAGCCAAGGTCCCGGGGATCAGCCCCAGCATTTT. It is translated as CASSQGPGDQPQHF.